This T cell receptor beta chain was recorded in a study of OX40 agonist ivuxolimab in advanced cancers. Concerning this clone: Its target is not known.

General study findings and limits: Partial responders at 0.1-3.0 mg/kg had among the lowest clonal expansion.

Some clones are missing from TCRdb's copy, which holds only in-frame ones; the method was immunoSEQ multiplex PCR. The data contain around 58,000 clones, over 80% of them singletons. This clonotype originated in an adult with an advanced solid tumor such as melanoma, head and neck, liver or kidney cancer. The sample was CD4+ or CD8+ T cells sorted from blood, taken in a trial of the OX40 agonist ivuxolimab.

The CDR3 DNA reads TGTGCCAGCAGCTTTCTCAGCGGGCGTACAGATACGCAGTATTTT. The encoded protein is CASSFLSGRTDTQYF. The chain employs TRBV5-6 and TRBJ2-3; tentatively, D is TRBD2 (6 bases). Germline-derived CDR1 and CDR2 are SGHDT and YYEEEE. The V and J ends lost 2 bases and 3 bases respectively, with 13 bases between them. The CDR3 consists of 15 residues.